Below, 14 T cell receptor beta chains from the same sample are listed, as sequenced in a study of blood T cell repertoires in COVID-19. TCRdb keeps only in-frame clones here, not all; method: immunoSEQ multiplex PCR. The repertoire holds over 70,000 clones, with around 90% as singletons. Sequences were obtained from peripheral blood. These receptors all stem from a woman older than 75 with active or convalescent COVID-19.

This chain uses TRBV5-1 with TRBJ2-7; a possible D gene is TRBD1 (5 bases). V lost 0 bases and J lost 5, with 24 bases in between. CDR3 length: 18 residues. CDR1 and CDR2 (germline): SGHRS, YFSETQ. The CDR3 sequence is CASSLAPTNTQGSNEQYF. CDR3 nucleotide sequence: TGCGCCAGCAGCTTGGCCCCTACGAATACCCAGGGATCGAACGAGCAGTACTTC.

The V and J genes are TRBV19 and TRBJ1-1; 7 nucleotides match TRBD1. CDR3 size: 14 residues. Germline-derived CDR1 and CDR2 are LNHDA and SQIVND (reference sequence). The junction had 9 bases not matched to a gene; V was cut back by 6 bases and J by 5 bases. CDR3 amino acids: CASRKPGQITEAFF. The CDR3 DNA is TGTGCCAGTAGAAAACCGGGACAGATAACTGAAGCTTTCTTT.

V and J are TRBV28 and TRBJ1-5, with 8 positions matching TRBD1. Germline trimming cut 5 bases from V and 1 base from J; bases unmatched to any gene: 7. The germline V gene has CDR1 MDHEN and CDR2 SYDVKM. The CDR3 spans 16 residues. This CDR3 is CASSPSDRGSNQPQHF. The DNA for the CDR3 is TGTGCCAGCAGTCCGTCCGACAGGGGCAGCAATCAGCCCCAGCATTTT.

V gene TRBV6-5 combines with J gene TRBJ2-2, with TRBD1 matching over 7 bases. This CDR3 is built from 14 residues. Germline V gene sequence: CDR1 MNHEY, CDR2 SVGAGI. V shed 5 bases and J 5 bases; nucleotides not matched to a gene: 5. The CDR3 loop is CASSKTGATGELFF. The CDR3 nucleotides are TGTGCCAGCAGTAAAACAGGGGCGACCGGGGAGCTGTTTTTT.

The rearrangement uses TRBV2 and TRBJ2-3; D gene unclear. This CDR3 spans 13 amino acids. Germline V CDR1 and CDR2: SNHLY, FYNNEI. Trimming stripped 3 bases from V and 0 bases from J, with 4 bases between. CDR3 DNA: TGTGCCAGCAGTGACGTTAGCACAGATACGCAGTATTTT. Its protein product is CASSDVSTDTQYF.

The chain employs TRBV2 and TRBJ2-7, with a weak D call TRBD1 (5 bases). The CDR3 contains 15 residues. Germline assignment: CDR1 SNHLY and CDR2 FYNNEI. The V gene lost 6 bases and the J gene lost 1 base, with 16 bases spanning the gap. Here the CDR3 DNA reads TGTGCCAGCAGGATACAGGTACGCTTTTCCTACGAGCAGTACTTC. Translated: CASRIQVRFSYEQYF.

In its sample, this clone was seen once. The chain has TRBV11-3 and TRBJ2-7, with no clear D. V was clipped by 3 bases and J by 0 bases, with 9 bases between them. The CDR3 covers 14 residues. The germline CDR1 and CDR2 sequences are SGHNT and YENEEA. The CDR3 DNA follows: TGTGCCAGCAGCTTCAGCGAGATCTCCTACGAGCAGTACTTC. This encodes CASSFSEISYEQYF. Using reference TRBV11-3 and TRBJ2-7 for the parts outside the CDR3, the full variable domain is EAGVVQSPRYKIIEKKQPVAFWCNPISGHNTLYWYLQNLGQGPELLIRYENEEAVDDSQLPKDRFSAERLKGVDSTLKIQPAELGDSAVYLCASSFSEISYEQYFGPGTRLTVT.

Only a few counts were recorded for this clone. The chain has TRBV19 and TRBJ2-1; TRBD1 is a possible D gene (6 bases). This CDR3 is 15 amino acids long. CDR1 LNHDA and CDR2 SQIVND come from the germline V gene (reference sequence). Trimming left V 5 bases short and J 6 bases short, with 17 bases between. Written as DNA, the CDR3 is TGTGCCAGTAGTGTTACTCCGGGACATCTCAATGAGCAGTTCTTC. Translation gives CASSVTPGHLNEQFF.

V usage is TRBV2 and J usage is TRBJ1-5; TRBD1 might be the D (6 bases). The germline V gene encodes CDR1 SNHLY and CDR2 FYNNEI. The CDR3 spans 12 residues. Trimming cost V 7 bases and J 8 bases, with 12 bases left between them. The CDR3 region is CASTQGGKPQHF. CDR3 nucleotide sequence: TGTGCCAGCACCCAAGGGGGAAAGCCCCAGCATTTT.

This clone was found once. The chain employs TRBV7-9 and TRBJ2-5; D might be TRBD1 (5 bases). Trimming left V 2 bases short and J 0 bases short, with 7 bases between. Germline CDR1 SEHNR, CDR2 FQNEAQ (reference sequence). This CDR3 contains 14 residues. CDR3 region: CASSLTGYQETQYF. DNA for the CDR3: TGTGCCAGCAGCTTAACAGGCTACCAAGAGACCCAGTACTTC. Looking up the rest from reference TRBV7-9 and TRBJ2-5 gives the full variable domain: DTGVSQNPRHKITKRGQNVTFRCDPISEHNRLYWYRQTLGQGPEFLTYFQNEAQLEKSRLLSDRFSAERPKGSFSTLEIQRTEQGDSAMYLCASSLTGYQETQYFGPGTRLLVL.

The chain recombines TRBV3-1 (or the pseudogene TRBV3-2) with TRBJ2-2, with 16 bases that match TRBD2. V trimming: 4 bases; J trimming: 4 bases; junction bases outside the gene matches: 6. CDR1 is LGHDT and CDR2 is YNNKEL in the germline V gene (reference sequence). The CDR3 is made up of 18 amino acids. The CDR3 DNA reads as TGTGCCAGCAGCCCGGGACTAGCGGGAGGGCTGGGCACCGGGGAGCTGTTTTTT. The encoded protein is CASSPGLAGGLGTGELFF.

The CDR3 here is CASTQLTSANTEAFF. CDR3 DNA: TGTGCCAGCACCCAGCTGACATCGGCGAACACTGAAGCTTTCTTT. V is TRBV19 and J is TRBJ1-1; D is uncertain. Germline lookup yields CDR1 LNHDA and CDR2 SQIVND (reference sequence). V gave up 9 bases and J gave up 1 base, with 18 bases separating them. This CDR3 is built from 15 residues. Full variable domain (rest looked up from reference TRBV19 and TRBJ1-1): DGGITQSPKYLFRKEGQNVTLSCEQNLNHDAMYWYRQDPGQGLRLIYYSQIVNDFQKGDIAEGYSVSREKKESFPLTVTSAQKNPTAFYLCASTQLTSANTEAFFGQGTRLTVV.

The chain employs TRBV7-9 and TRBJ2-2; D is possibly TRBD1 (5 bases). Per the germline V gene, CDR1 is SEHNR and CDR2 is FQNEAQ (reference sequence). Trimming removed 6 bases at V and 1 base at J, with 12 bases between. The CDR3 is 15 residues long. In DNA, the CDR3 is TGTGCCAGCAGTCCTGGGGCTAAGAACACCGGGGAGCTGTTTTTT. Its translation is CASSPGAKNTGELFF.

The chain uses TRBV28 and TRBJ1-5; D perhaps matches TRBD1 (6 bases). V lost 5 bases and J lost 9, with 14 bases in between. CDR1 MDHEN and CDR2 SYDVKM come from the germline V gene. There are 13 residues in the CDR3. The CDR3: CASSLQGFGPQHF. As DNA, the CDR3 is TGTGCCAGCAGTCTTCAGGGGTTTGGGCCCCAGCATTTT. Supplemented by reference TRBV28 and TRBJ1-5, the full variable domain reads DVKVTQSSRYLVKRTGEKVFLECVQDMDHENMFWYRQDPGLGLRLIYFSYDVKMKEKGDIPEGYSVSREKKERFSLILESASTNQTSMYLCASSLQGFGPQHFGDGTRLSIL.